A single sample is the source of the 30 T cell receptor beta chains below, sequenced in a study of blood T cell repertoires in COVID-19. Sequencing used immunoSEQ multiplex PCR; TCRdb keeps in-frame clones, though not all of them. In the table there are about 230,000 clones, around 80% of which are singletons. The specimen sequenced was peripheral blood. These receptors all come from a woman aged 40 to 55 who had recovered from COVID-19.

The rearrangement uses TRBV5-1 and TRBJ2-2; tentative D call: TRBD1 (6 bases). V lost 2 bases to trimming and J lost 0 bases, with 8 bases between them. The CDR3 loop spans 15 amino acids. CDR1 SGHRS and CDR2 YFSETQ come from the germline V gene. The CDR3 nucleotides are TGCGCCAGCAGCTTCCGGACAGCGAACACCGGGGAGCTGTTTTTT. This translates into CASSFRTANTGELFF.

This clone has only a few counts. CDR3 in amino acids: CASSSAGLQPQHF. In nucleotides, the CDR3 is TGTGCCAGCAGTTCCGCGGGTTTACAGCCCCAGCATTTT. The chain combines TRBV6-2 or TRBV6-3 with TRBJ1-5; the D is unclear. Per germline, CDR1 MNHEY and CDR2 SVGEGT. The CDR3 has 13 residues. Trimming shortened V by 4 bases and J by 7 bases, and 11 bases separated the two germline ends.

The V gene is TRBV14, the J gene TRBJ1-3; possibly TRBD1 for D (5 bases). The CDR3 has 16 amino acids. Deletions cut 1 base from V and 4 bases from J, with 14 bases between. Germline lookup yields CDR1 SGHDN and CDR2 FVKESK. CDR3 protein: CASSQAGAPSGNTIYF. The CDR3 DNA sequence: TGTGCCAGCAGCCAAGCTGGGGCTCCATCAGGAAACACCATATATTTT.

The chain links TRBV7-2 to TRBJ2-5; TRBD2 matches 15 bases. This CDR3 is 15 amino acids long. The J segment lost 4 bases and the V segment lost 6 bases, leaving 3 bases of the junction unmatched. Germline CDR1 reads SGHTA; CDR2 reads FQGNSA. The CDR3 coding sequence is TGTGCCAGCAGGGGACTAGCGGGGGGAGGAGAGACCCAGTACTTC. Its translation is CASRGLAGGGETQYF. Full variable domain (rest looked up from reference TRBV7-2 and TRBJ2-5): GAGVSQSPSNKVTEKGKDVELRCDPISGHTALYWYRQSLGQGLEFLIYFQGNSAPDKSGLPSDRFSAERTGGSVSTLTIQRTQQEDSAVYLCASRGLAGGGETQYFGPGTRLLVL.

The chain is built from TRBV2 and TRBJ1-4, with 7 bases identical to TRBD1. CDR1 is SNHLY, CDR2 FYNNEI, per germline. The CDR3 sequence is 14 residues long. With V trimmed by 4 bases and J by 8 bases, 7 bases remained unmatched. CDR3: CASSGGGPSEKLFF. The CDR3 DNA reads TGTGCCAGCAGTGGAGGGGGCCCAAGCGAAAAACTGTTTTTT. Together with reference TRBV2 and TRBJ1-4, the CDR3 gives the full variable domain: EPEVTQTPSHQVTQMGQEVILRCVPISNHLYFYWYRQILGQKVEFLVSFYNNEISEKSEIFDDQFSVERPDGSNFTLKIRSTKLEDSAMYFCASSGGGPSEKLFFGSGTQLSVL.

CDR3 DNA: TGTGCCAGCAGCCCGGACAGGGGGTGGAGAGGGTTCTTT. It translates to CASSPDRGWRGFF. This rearrangement joins TRBV12-3 or TRBV12-4 to TRBJ1-1; TRBD1 matches at 10 bases. This CDR3 is built from 13 residues. The V gene end was trimmed by 6 bases and the J gene end by 14 bases; junction bases not matched to a gene: 12.

This chain connects TRBV5-1 to TRBJ2-5; D remains ambiguous. Trimming removed 2 bases from V and 1 base from J, with 3 bases in between. The CDR3 length is 12 residues. Germline lookup yields CDR1 SGHRS and CDR2 YFSETQ. The CDR3 DNA sequence: TGCGCCAGCAGCTTCTCCCAAGAGACCCAGTACTTC. Protein product: CASSFSQETQYF.

The chain joins TRBV4-3 to TRBJ1-2; TRBD1 matches 7 bases. Losses at the gene ends were 0 bases for V and 2 bases for J; bases not matched to a gene: 3. In germline, CDR1 is LGHNA, CDR2 YSLEER. This CDR3 is 15 amino acids long. CDR3 in DNA: TGCGCCAGCAGCCAAGATAACAGGGGAAACTATGGCTACACCTTC. Translation gives CASSQDNRGNYGYTF.

This chain joins TRBV12-3 or TRBV12-4 and TRBJ2-5, with D maybe TRBD2 (6 bases). The CDR3 runs 13 residues. The V gene lost 3 bases and the J gene lost 5 bases, with 10 bases spanning the gap. The CDR3 region is CASSLASGETQYF. The CDR3, as DNA: TGTGCCAGCAGTTTGGCCAGCGGGGAGACCCAGTACTTC.

This rearrangement joins TRBV9 to TRBJ2-1; perhaps TRBD2 as D (6 bases). Germline CDR1 SGDLS, CDR2 YYNGEE. The CDR3 contains 14 residues. V lost 0 bases and J 4 bases, leaving 8 bases between the germline ends. The CDR3 region has the DNA TGTGCCAGCAGCGTAGAGGCGGGATACAATGAGCAGTTCTTC. This gives the protein CASSVEAGYNEQFF.

The chain couples TRBV4-2 to TRBJ2-7; 8 bases match TRBD1. J lost 0 bases, V lost 6 bases, and 7 bases had no gene match. The CDR3 runs 15 residues. Germline-derived CDR1 and CDR2 are LGHNA and YNFKEQ. In nucleotides, the CDR3 is TGTGCCAGCAGTCGAGACAGGGGACGCTCCTACGAGCAGTACTTC. Translation gives CASSRDRGRSYEQYF.

The chain links TRBV7-9 to TRBJ2-5; D may be TRBD1 (6 bases). The CDR3 runs 14 residues. Looked up from germline, CDR1 is SEHNR and CDR2 is FQNEAQ (reference sequence). The ends were cut back, 4 bases at V and 3 bases at J, with 12 bases in the middle. The CDR3 here is CASSSVQGEETQYF. The CDR3 nucleotides read TGTGCCAGCAGCTCCGTACAGGGAGAAGAGACCCAGTACTTC.

The J gene is TRBJ2-1, the V gene TRBV6-4; maybe TRBD2 (5 bases). V gave up 2 bases and J gave up 6 bases, with 14 bases separating them. Germline V gives CDR1 MRHNA, CDR2 SNTAGT. The CDR3 length is 15 residues. In DNA form, the CDR3 reads TGTGCCAGCAGTGACGAGTTTGGGCGGGCCAATGAGCAGTTCTTC. Residues: CASSDEFGRANEQFF.

The count of this clone is one. This chain connects TRBV4-3 to TRBJ1-2, with D possibly being TRBD1 (5 bases). V shed 0 bases and J shed 6 bases, with 14 bases lying between them. The CDR3 is 15 residues long. CDR1 is LGHNA and CDR2 is YSLEER in the germline V gene. The CDR3 DNA reads as TGCGCCAGCAGCCAAGACGATAGGGAGGGGAATGGCTACACCTTC. Its translation is CASSQDDREGNGYTF.

The V gene is TRBV6-5, the J gene TRBJ1-4; 9 bases are shared with TRBD1. V shed 6 bases and J 7 bases; nucleotides not matched to a gene: 6. The germline gives CDR1 MNHEY, CDR2 SVGAGI. CDR3 length: 14 amino acids. CDR3 sequence reads: CASSDRGAGEKLFF. The CDR3 DNA follows: TGTGCCAGCAGCGACAGGGGGGCGGGTGAAAAACTGTTTTTT.

The V gene is TRBV6-1, the J gene TRBJ1-2, with 10 positions matching TRBD1. The CDR3 spans 13 residues. After removal of 3 bases from V and 7 bases from J, the junction contained 2 bases not matched to a gene. Looked up from germline, CDR1 is MNHNS and CDR2 is SASEGT. CDR3 sequence: CASSERQGAGYTF. The CDR3 DNA reads as TGTGCCAGCAGTGAGAGACAGGGGGCTGGCTACACCTTC.

The chain has TRBV10-3 and TRBJ1-4; weak D call: TRBD1 (5 bases). The V gene lost 4 bases and the J gene lost 10 bases, with 19 bases spanning the gap. Per germline, CDR1 ENHRY and CDR2 SYGVKD. CDR3 length: 15 amino acids. The CDR3 DNA is TGTGCCATCAGTGTCTCCAGGGATCAAGGGTCAAAACTGTTTTTT. It is translated as CAISVSRDQGSKLFF.

The chain carries TRBV29-1 and TRBJ2-1; no clear D. The length of the CDR3 is 12 residues. V lost 3 bases and J 2 bases, leaving 5 bases between the germline ends. In germline, CDR1 is SQVTM, CDR2 ANQGSEA. The CDR3 nucleotides read TGCAGCGTTGAGACACCCTACAATGAGCAGTTCTTC. Translated, it gives CSVETPYNEQFF.

The chain joins TRBV19 to TRBJ2-3; 10 bases match TRBD2. Germline assignment: CDR1 LNHDA and CDR2 SQIVND (reference sequence). This CDR3 comprises 15 residues. J lost 3 bases, V lost 6 bases, and 6 bases had no gene match. The CDR3 reads CASRDERGGTDTQYF. The CDR3 DNA follows: TGTGCCAGTAGAGACGAGCGGGGGGGAACAGATACGCAGTATTTT.

This rearrangement joins TRBV7-9 to TRBJ2-5; TRBD2 aligns across 11 bases. Germline lookup yields CDR1 SEHNR and CDR2 FQNEAQ (reference sequence). The junction had 12 bases not matched to a gene; V was cut back by 1 base and J by 5 bases. This CDR3 comprises 18 residues. The CDR3 sequence: CASSLEFGLAGSGETQYF. The CDR3, as DNA: TGTGCCAGCAGCTTAGAATTTGGACTAGCGGGTTCCGGGGAGACCCAGTACTTC.

This clone was seen once. J is TRBJ1-1 and V is TRBV29-1, with D possibly being TRBD1 (6 bases). This CDR3 spans 12 amino acids. Germline values: CDR1 SQVTM, CDR2 ANQGSEA. Trimming removed 8 bases from V and 3 bases from J, with 13 bases in between. CDR3 sequence (DNA): TGCAGCATGAGGGGGGGGGACACTGAAGCTTTCTTT. It codes for CSMRGGDTEAFF. The full variable domain, with the rest looked up from reference TRBV29-1 and TRBJ1-1, is SAVISQKPSRDICQRGTSLTIQCQVDSQVTMMFWYRQQPGQSLTLIATANQGSEATYESGFVIDKFPISRPNLTFSTLTVSNMSPEDSSIYLCSMRGGDTEAFFGQGTRLTVV.

The chain couples TRBV6-2 or TRBV6-3 to TRBJ1-5; 7 bases line up with TRBD1. The J segment lost 0 bases and the V segment lost 6 bases, leaving 20 bases of the junction unmatched. The V gene's germline CDR1 is MNHEY and CDR2 SVGEGT. There are 20 residues in the CDR3. The CDR3 region is CASSRPPKARQGVSNQPQHF. DNA of the CDR3: TGTGCCAGCAGCCGACCCCCAAAAGCCCGACAGGGAGTTAGCAATCAGCCCCAGCATTTT.

This chain connects TRBV10-3 to TRBJ2-2; weak D call: TRBD2 (5 bases). V gave up 6 bases and J gave up 5 bases, with 13 bases separating them. CDR1 is ENHRY, CDR2 SYGVKD, per germline. This CDR3 spans 14 amino acids. The DNA of the CDR3 is TGTGCCATCAGCTTTGGGCCGGGAACCGGGGAGCTGTTTTTT. Its protein product is CAISFGPGTGELFF.

The table lists this clone with a few counts. CDR3 in amino acids: CASSGGQGFGTEAFF. In nucleotides, the CDR3 is TGTGCCAGCAGCGGAGGACAGGGATTCGGCACTGAAGCTTTCTTT. V is TRBV9 and J is TRBJ1-1; TRBD1 matches 8 bases. The CDR3 sequence is 15 residues long. Germline lookup yields CDR1 SGDLS and CDR2 YYNGEE. J was trimmed by 4 bases and V by 3 bases; bases with no gene match: 8.

This chain uses TRBV30 with TRBJ2-3, with 13 positions matching TRBD2. Germline trimming cut 8 bases from V and 5 bases from J; bases unmatched to any gene: 10. Germline V gene lookup returns CDR1 GTSNPN and CDR2 SVGIG (reference sequence). CDR3 length: 15 amino acids. The DNA of the CDR3 is TGTGCCGGAACCTCGACTAGCGGGGGGCGAGATACGCAGTATTTT. This translates into CAGTSTSGGRDTQYF. The whole variable domain, filled in from reference TRBV30 and TRBJ2-3, reads SQTIHQWPATLVQPVGSPLSLECTVEGTSNPNLYWYRQAAGRGLQLLFYSVGIGQISSEVPQNLSASRPQDRQFILSSKKLLLSDSGFYLCAGTSTSGGRDTQYFGPGTRLTVL.

V and J are TRBV12-5 and TRBJ2-1; TRBD2 matches 7 bases. CDR1 and CDR2 from the germline V gene are LGHNT and FRNRAP. There are 13 residues in the CDR3. V was clipped by 0 bases and J by 9 bases; unmatched bases: 2. The CDR3 bases are TGTGCTAGTGGTTTGGTATCGGGAGGTGAGCAGTTCTTC. This codes for CASGLVSGGEQFF.

This chain uses TRBV7-2 with TRBJ2-7; no clear D gene. The CDR3 has 14 residues. V was trimmed by 2 bases and J by 6 bases, leaving 14 bases between them. Germline V gene lookup returns CDR1 SGHTA and CDR2 FQGNSA. The DNA of the CDR3 is TGTGCCAGCAGCTTACCCGGCATAGAGGTCGAGCAGTACTTC. It codes for CASSLPGIEVEQYF.

The gene calls are TRBV28 and TRBJ1-4; tentatively, D is TRBD1 (5 bases). Germline CDR1 is MDHEN and CDR2 is SYDVKM. This CDR3 is 14 amino acids long. With 8 bases removed from V and 4 bases from J, the gap between germline ends came to 14 bases. In DNA, the CDR3 is TGTGCCAGCGTCCCGACAGAGAGTAATGAAAAACTGTTTTTT. Protein: CASVPTESNEKLFF.

The rearrangement uses TRBV12-5 and TRBJ1-2, with 7 bases identical to TRBD1. The CDR3 runs to 16 residues. Germline-derived CDR1 and CDR2 are LGHNT and FRNRAP. The V gene end was trimmed by 1 base and the J gene end by 3 bases; junction bases not matched to a gene: 8. The CDR3 nucleotides are TGTGCTAGTGGTTTGGGTACAGGGGCGCTGGACTATGGCTACACCTTC. Its translation: CASGLGTGALDYGYTF.

The chain carries TRBV5-4 and TRBJ2-1; 7 bases agree with TRBD1. The CDR3 sequence is 15 residues long. J gave up 0 bases and V 4 bases, and 4 bases lay outside the gene matches. CDR1 is SGHNT, CDR2 YYREEE, per germline (reference sequence). Here the CDR3 reads CASSPGTDSYNEQFF. The CDR3 nucleotides read TGTGCCAGCAGCCCCGGGACAGACTCCTACAATGAGCAGTTCTTC. The variable domain in full, with the rest retrieved from reference TRBV5-4 and TRBJ2-1, is ETGVTQSPTHLIKTRGQQVTLRCSSQSGHNTVSWYQQALGQGPQFIFQYYREEENGRGNFPPRFSGLQFPNYSSELNVNALELDDSALYLCASSPGTDSYNEQFFGPGTRLTVL.